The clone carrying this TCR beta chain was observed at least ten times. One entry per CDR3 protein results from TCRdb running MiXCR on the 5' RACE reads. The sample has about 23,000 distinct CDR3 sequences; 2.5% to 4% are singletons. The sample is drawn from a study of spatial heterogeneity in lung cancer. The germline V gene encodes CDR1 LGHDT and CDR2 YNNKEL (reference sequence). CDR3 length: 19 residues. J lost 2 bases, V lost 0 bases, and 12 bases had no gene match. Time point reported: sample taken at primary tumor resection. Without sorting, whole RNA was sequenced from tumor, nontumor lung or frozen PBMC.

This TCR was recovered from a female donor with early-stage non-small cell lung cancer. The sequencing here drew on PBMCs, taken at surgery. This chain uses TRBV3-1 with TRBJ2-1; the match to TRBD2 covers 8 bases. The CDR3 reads CASSQETLFGRDTYNEQFF. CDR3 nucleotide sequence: TGTGCCAGCAGCCAAGAGACCCTTTTCGGGAGGGACACCTACAATGAGCAGTTCTTC.